This is a list of T cell receptor beta chains from one sample in a study of cytomegalovirus exposure and HLA in healthy donors. Sequencing used immunoSEQ multiplex PCR; TCRdb keeps in-frame clones, though not all of them. The record lists 45,000 to 55,000 clones, of which the ten most abundant hold 20% to 30%. The sample was PBMCs. These receptor sequences come from a middle-aged man in good health and CMV-seropositive. The CDR3 runs from the conserved cysteine through the conserved F or W. D genes are given only for firm matches. Clone size is shown for a subset of rows, as once, few, many or a class of expanded clone.

d_call j_call v_call clone_size cdr3_aa cdr3_nt
TRBD2 TRBJ2-7 TRBV11-2 NA CASSLGTSGTYEQYF TGTGCCAGCAGCTTAGGGACTAGCGGGACCTACGAGCAGTACTTC
NA TRBJ1-1 TRBV2 NA CASTVGPNTEAFF TGTGCCAGCACTGTGGGCCCAAATACTGAAGCTTTCTTT
TRBD2 TRBJ2-3 TRBV9 NA CASSVAVAGGADTQYF TGTGCCAGCAGCGTAGCGGTAGCGGGGGGGGCAGATACGCAGTATTTT
TRBD2 TRBJ2-3 TRBV10-3 NA CAIRDTSGRQKSTDTQYF TGTGCCATCAGGGACACTAGCGGGAGACAAAAGAGCACAGATACGCAGTATTTT
TRBD2 TRBJ2-7 TRBV27 NA CASSVLAGALSYEQYF TGTGCCAGCAGTGTCCTAGCGGGTGCTCTCTCCTACGAGCAGTACTTC
NA TRBJ1-3 TRBV19 NA CASSLPGSSSGNTIYF TGTGCCAGTAGTCTCCCAGGATCTTCCTCTGGAAACACCATATATTTT
NA TRBJ2-3 TRBV4-1 NA CASSQGLRWRLNTDTQYF TGCGCCAGCAGCCAAGGGCTGAGGTGGCGCCTAAACACAGATACGCAGTATTTT
TRBD2 TRBJ2-1 TRBV7-9 NA CASSLGGPLSGRYTGEQFF TGTGCCAGCAGCTTAGGGGGCCCCCTAAGCGGGAGGTATACAGGTGAGCAGTTCTTC
NA TRBJ2-3 TRBV13 NA CASSLGGEGDTQYF TGTGCCAGCAGCTTAGGAGGCGAGGGAGATACGCAGTATTTT
TRBD2 TRBJ2-3 TRBV27 NA CASSTKLMTSVSTDTQYF TGTGCCAGCAGTACGAAACTAATGACTAGCGTGAGCACAGATACGCAGTATTTT
TRBD1 TRBJ2-5 TRBV5-1 NA CASSFVDRIQETQYF TGCGCCAGCAGCTTTGTGGACAGGATACAAGAGACCCAGTACTTC
NA TRBJ1-2 TRBV2 NA CASNLQENYGYTF TGTGCCAGCAACCTACAGGAAAACTATGGCTACACCTTC
NA TRBJ1-5 TRBV19 NA CASSTQRDQPQHF TGTGCCAGTAGTACGCAGAGGGATCAGCCCCAGCATTTT
TRBD2 TRBJ2-7 TRBV29-1 NA CSVGPTSGVQEEQYF TGCAGCGTTGGGCCTACTAGCGGGGTACAAGAGGAGCAGTACTTC
NA TRBJ1-1 TRBV28 NA CASSPYQGGTEAFF TGTGCCAGCAGCCCTTACCAGGGCGGAACTGAAGCTTTCTTT
NA TRBJ2-3 TRBV6-4 medium-sized CASSDGRGSTDTQYF TGTGCCAGCAGTGACGGGAGGGGGAGCACAGATACGCAGTATTTT
NA TRBJ1-3 TRBV4-3 NA CASSQESHGNTIYF TGCGCCAGCAGCCAAGAGAGCCATGGAAACACCATATATTTT
TRBD1 TRBJ1-6 TRBV5-6 NA CASSTTGYSPLHF TGTGCCAGCAGCACGACAGGGTACTCACCCCTCCACTTT
TRBD2 TRBJ2-7 TRBV2 NA CASSEAGWGTGGSYEQYF TGTGCCAGCAGTGAAGCCGGGTGGGGGACGGGGGGTTCCTACGAGCAGTACTTC
TRBD1 TRBJ2-1 TRBV2 NA CASNQDRAYNEQFF TGTGCCAGCAACCAAGACAGGGCCTACAATGAGCAGTTCTTC
TRBD2 TRBJ2-3 TRBV7-3 NA CASSPSGGNSDTQYF TGTGCCAGCAGCCCTAGCGGGGGGAATTCGGATACGCAGTATTTT
TRBD1 TRBJ1-4 TRBV9 NA CASSPGQGDGEKLFF TGCGCCAGCAGCCCTGGACAGGGGGATGGCGAAAAACTGTTTTTT
NA TRBJ2-6 TRBV10-3 NA CAIRAGVSGANVLTF TGTGCCATCAGGGCAGGGGTATCTGGGGCCAACGTCCTGACTTTC
NA TRBJ2-5 TRBV7-2 NA CASSLVGGAQETQYF TGTGCCAGCAGCTTAGTTGGAGGAGCTCAAGAGACCCAGTACTTC
NA TRBJ2-7 TRBV28 NA CASSRYEQYF TGTGCCAGCAGTCGGTACGAGCAGTACTTC
TRBD1 TRBJ2-2 TRBV5-6 NA CASSLGTGGTGELFF TGTGCCAGCAGCTTGGGGACAGGGGGTACCGGGGAGCTGTTTTTT
TRBD2 TRBJ2-3 TRBV28 NA CASSSPPGTSGTDTQYF TGTGCCAGCAGTTCTCCCCCCGGGACTAGCGGCACAGATACGCAGTATTTT
TRBD1 TRBJ2-3 TRBV29-1 NA CSIKYRGRADTQYF TGCAGCATCAAGTACAGGGGGCGGGCAGATACGCAGTATTTT
NA TRBJ1-2 TRBV14 NA CASSQGTRYGYTF TGTGCCAGCAGCCAAGGTACGAGGTATGGCTACACCTTC
NA TRBJ1-2 TRBV28 NA CASSFRGVGYTF TGTGCCAGCAGTTTTCGGGGTGTCGGCTACACCTTC
NA TRBJ2-1 TRBV7-9 NA CASSLGTGRNEQFF TGTGCCAGCAGCTTAGGAACGGGGAGGAATGAGCAGTTCTTC
TRBD2 TRBJ2-2 TRBV7-3 NA CASSLAGAVTGELFF TGTGCCAGCAGCTTAGCGGGAGCCGTCACCGGGGAGCTGTTTTTT
TRBD1 TRBJ2-7 TRBV5-6 NA CASSLRDRGLHEQYF TGTGCCAGCAGCTTAAGGGACAGGGGGCTCCACGAGCAGTACTTC
TRBD1 TRBJ2-1 TRBV7-9 NA CASIRYSRDRGYNEQFF TGTGCCAGCATCCGTTACTCCCGGGACAGGGGTTACAATGAGCAGTTCTTC
NA TRBJ2-7 TRBV6-5 NA CASSYVRDQGEQYF TGTGCCAGCAGTTACGTCAGGGATCAAGGCGAGCAGTACTTC
NA TRBJ2-2 TRBV10-2 NA CASSLQGNTGELFF TGCGCCAGCAGCCTGCAGGGGAACACCGGGGAGCTGTTTTTT
NA TRBJ2-7 TRBV4-1 NA CASSQEGGPDEQYF TGCGCCAGCAGCCAAGAGGGGGGGCCCGACGAGCAGTACTTC
TRBD1 TRBJ1-2 TRBV28 NA CASGDRVRGYTF TGTGCCAGCGGGGACAGGGTCCGTGGCTACACCTTC
TRBD2 TRBJ2-3 TRBV7-9 NA CASSPGTSGLTDTQYF TGTGCCAGCAGCCCCGGGACTAGCGGACTCACAGATACGCAGTATTTT
NA TRBJ1-6 TRBV6-5 NA CASSYGFGSPLHF TGTGCCAGCAGTTACGGGTTCGGGTCCCCCCTCCACTTT
TRBD2 TRBJ2-7 TRBV7-3 NA CASRLAYEQYF TGTGCCAGCCGACTAGCTTACGAGCAGTACTTC
TRBD1 TRBJ1-1 TRBV10-2 NA CASSDTTGGPTEAFF TGCGCCAGCAGTGATACGACAGGGGGTCCCACTGAAGCTTTCTTT